Included here is one T cell receptor beta chain sequence, with context. Its antigen is as yet unknown. These data originate in a study of CD8+CD57+ T cells in acquired aplastic anemia. Study information: Sorting CD4+ and CD8+ cells gave DNA averaging approximately 3 ug. An average of about 10.8 million reads for CD4+ cells was obtained from healthy donors.

V was pared by 1 base and J by 8 bases, with 21 bases between. Germline lookup yields CDR1 PRHDT and CDR2 FYEKMQ (reference sequence). This CDR3 comprises 18 residues. Study results and limitations: The study identified around 28 CD8+ CDR3 sequences shared by patients and controls. Any difference that existed in CD8+ Simpson's diversity between patients and controls was not significant.

Genomic DNA, the template, was used for profiling of the TCR beta VDJ and CDR3. TCRdb redid the calling of the reads with MiXCR, one entry per CDR3 protein. Counted here are some 210,000 distinct CDR3 sequences, approximately 57% occurring once; the ten biggest clones make up 25% to 30%. The source of this sequence is a human donor in good health. V usage is TRBV13 and J usage is TRBJ1-6; D is uncertain. The sample consisted of sorted CD4+, CD8+, or CD8+CD57+ T cells (not recorded which) from PBMCs. The CDR3, as DNA: TGTGCCAGCAGCTTAGAACGTTTTGACCCTGATGGGTATTCACCCCTCCACTTT. This codes for CASSLERFDPDGYSPLHF.